Included here is one T cell receptor (beta chain) sequence, with context. What it binds is unknown. Only in-frame clones appear in the TCRdb table, and some are missing; sequencing was by immunoSEQ multiplex PCR. The sample yields under 90,000 clones, approximately 85% seen once. These data are taken from a study of T cell responses to AZD1222 COVID-19 vaccine. This CDR3 has 16 residues. The germline CDR1 and CDR2 sequences are LGHDT and YNNKEL (reference sequence). Unmatched junction bases numbered 7, after V lost 5 bases and J lost 0 bases. Broader study findings: Only a handful of AZD1222 recipients, roughly 6 in all, had baseline seropositivity.

The sequencing here drew on peripheral blood, taken 28 days after the second AZD1222 dose. The source is an adult who received the AZD1222 COVID-19 vaccine. This sequence joins TRBV3-1 (or the pseudogene TRBV3-2) and TRBJ2-1; 7 bases agree with TRBD2. The CDR3 loop is CASSLAGSGSYNEQFF. CDR3 nucleotides: TGTGCCAGCAGCTTAGCGGGTTCTGGCTCCTACAATGAGCAGTTCTTC.